The rows below give T cell receptor beta chains drawn from one sample of a study of T cell responses to AZD1222 COVID-19 vaccine. Sequencing was performed with immunoSEQ multiplex PCR; in TCRdb, only in-frame clones are kept and a portion is missing. The table records under 110,000 clones, 75% to 95% of them present only once. The material was peripheral blood, obtained on day 0 of AZD1222 vaccination. These TCRs come from an adult in good health. CDR3s include the opening cysteine and the closing phenylalanine or tryptophan. Each record gives: CDR3 protein, clone size, J gene, V gene. Some rows mark clone size as missing; the rest say once, few, many or name a class of expanded clone.

CDR3 protein: CASSLVGPGGSYEQYF
clone size: -
J gene: TRBJ2-7
V gene: TRBV7-9

CDR3 protein: CASRGLSNYGYTF
clone size: -
J gene: TRBJ1-2
V gene: TRBV2

CDR3 protein: CASSVDATNTGELFF
clone size: -
J gene: TRBJ2-2
V gene: TRBV9

CDR3 protein: CASSVGYPYLDTQYF
clone size: -
J gene: TRBJ2-3
V gene: TRBV9

CDR3 protein: CASTGQGTYNEQFF
clone size: -
J gene: TRBJ2-1
V gene: TRBV5-1

CDR3 protein: CASINGPFLNTEAFF
clone size: -
J gene: TRBJ1-1
V gene: TRBV6-8

CDR3 protein: CASSFFVGKTYEQYF
clone size: -
J gene: TRBJ2-7
V gene: TRBV28

CDR3 protein: CSVVATAGELFF
clone size: -
J gene: TRBJ2-2
V gene: TRBV29-1

CDR3 protein: CAWGASGGTEAFF
clone size: -
J gene: TRBJ1-1
V gene: TRBV30

CDR3 protein: CATSDPWTSTDTQYF
clone size: -
J gene: TRBJ2-3
V gene: TRBV24-1

CDR3 protein: CASIGQGGTQPQHF
clone size: -
J gene: TRBJ1-5
V gene: TRBV2

CDR3 protein: CASSWGGEGYTF
clone size: -
J gene: TRBJ1-2
V gene: TRBV5-4

CDR3 protein: CASSPGGSGYGYTF
clone size: -
J gene: TRBJ1-2
V gene: TRBV7-9

CDR3 protein: CASRDRGSTEAFF
clone size: -
J gene: TRBJ1-1
V gene: TRBV2

CDR3 protein: CASSLERDYYEQYF
clone size: -
J gene: TRBJ2-7
V gene: TRBV5-1

CDR3 protein: CASSLGGGDMNTEAFF
clone size: -
J gene: TRBJ1-1
V gene: TRBV7-2

CDR3 protein: CASSSRTGGFGGELFF
clone size: -
J gene: TRBJ2-2
V gene: TRBV7-2

CDR3 protein: CASSPWQGYSPLHF
clone size: -
J gene: TRBJ1-6
V gene: TRBV6-5

CDR3 protein: CASSLLQGNYGYTF
clone size: -
J gene: TRBJ1-2
V gene: TRBV5-1

CDR3 protein: CASSLGNGQSWNTEAFF
clone size: -
J gene: TRBJ1-1
V gene: TRBV7-9

CDR3 protein: CASRQEYNYGYTF
clone size: -
J gene: TRBJ1-2
V gene: TRBV2

CDR3 protein: CASSPRGGRHEQFF
clone size: -
J gene: TRBJ2-1
V gene: TRBV11-3

CDR3 protein: CASSALQGAEAFF
clone size: -
J gene: TRBJ1-1
V gene: TRBV5-1

CDR3 protein: CASGGLSSYNSPLHF
clone size: once
J gene: TRBJ1-6
V gene: TRBV2

CDR3 protein: CASSLAPIGSGNQPQHF
clone size: -
J gene: TRBJ1-5
V gene: TRBV7-2

CDR3 protein: CASSPETGHTEAFF
clone size: -
J gene: TRBJ1-1
V gene: TRBV5-6

CDR3 protein: CASSFLLAGYNEQFF
clone size: -
J gene: TRBJ2-1
V gene: TRBV7-3

CDR3 protein: CASSPGREKLFF
clone size: -
J gene: TRBJ1-4
V gene: TRBV18

CDR3 protein: CASGLNTGMNTEAFF
clone size: -
J gene: TRBJ1-1
V gene: TRBV12-5

CDR3 protein: CATSRTGVVASEAFF
clone size: once
J gene: TRBJ1-1
V gene: TRBV6-5

CDR3 protein: CASSYSGPAGEQFF
clone size: -
J gene: TRBJ2-1
V gene: TRBV6-5

CDR3 protein: CASSSNSPLHF
clone size: once
J gene: TRBJ1-6
V gene: TRBV19

CDR3 protein: CASSEYPPVEGNYGYTF
clone size: -
J gene: TRBJ1-2
V gene: TRBV6-1

CDR3 protein: CASSFSQGAYSPLHF
clone size: many
J gene: TRBJ1-6
V gene: TRBV5-4

CDR3 protein: CASSEDRGRVYGYTF
clone size: -
J gene: TRBJ1-2
V gene: TRBV7-9

CDR3 protein: CASSFFRGEQYF
clone size: -
J gene: TRBJ2-7
V gene: TRBV7-9

CDR3 protein: CATSSTGHSGNTIYF
clone size: -
J gene: TRBJ1-3
V gene: TRBV15